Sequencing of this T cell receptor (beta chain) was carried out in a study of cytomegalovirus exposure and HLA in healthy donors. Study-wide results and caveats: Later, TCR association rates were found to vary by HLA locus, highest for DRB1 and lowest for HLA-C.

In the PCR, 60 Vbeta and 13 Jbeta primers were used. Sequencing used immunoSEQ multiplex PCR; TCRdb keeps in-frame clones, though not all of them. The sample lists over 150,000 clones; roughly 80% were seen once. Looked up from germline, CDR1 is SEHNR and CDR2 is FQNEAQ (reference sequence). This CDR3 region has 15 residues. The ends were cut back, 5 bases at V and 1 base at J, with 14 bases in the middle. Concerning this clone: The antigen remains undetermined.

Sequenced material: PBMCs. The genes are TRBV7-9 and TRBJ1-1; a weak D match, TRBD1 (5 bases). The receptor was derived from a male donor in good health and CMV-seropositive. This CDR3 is CASSLGVRENTEAFF. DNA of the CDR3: TGTGCCAGCAGCCTAGGGGTTCGGGAGAACACTGAAGCTTTCTTT.